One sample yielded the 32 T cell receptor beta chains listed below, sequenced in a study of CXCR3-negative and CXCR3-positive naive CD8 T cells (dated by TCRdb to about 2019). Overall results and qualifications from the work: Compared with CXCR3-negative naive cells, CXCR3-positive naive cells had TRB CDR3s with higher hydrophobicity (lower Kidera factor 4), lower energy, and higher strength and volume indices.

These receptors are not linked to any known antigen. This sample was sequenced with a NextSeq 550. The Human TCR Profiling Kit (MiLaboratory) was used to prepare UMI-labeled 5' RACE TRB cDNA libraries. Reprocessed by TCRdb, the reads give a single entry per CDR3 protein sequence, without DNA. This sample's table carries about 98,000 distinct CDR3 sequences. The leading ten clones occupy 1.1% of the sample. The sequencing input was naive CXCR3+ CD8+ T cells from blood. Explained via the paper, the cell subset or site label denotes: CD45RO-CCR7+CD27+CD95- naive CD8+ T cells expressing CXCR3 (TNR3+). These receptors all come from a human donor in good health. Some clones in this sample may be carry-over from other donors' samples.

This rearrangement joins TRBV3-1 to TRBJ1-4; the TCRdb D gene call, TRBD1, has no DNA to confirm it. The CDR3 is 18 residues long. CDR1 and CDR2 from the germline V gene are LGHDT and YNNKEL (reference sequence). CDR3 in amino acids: CASSQVRARTATNEKLFF.

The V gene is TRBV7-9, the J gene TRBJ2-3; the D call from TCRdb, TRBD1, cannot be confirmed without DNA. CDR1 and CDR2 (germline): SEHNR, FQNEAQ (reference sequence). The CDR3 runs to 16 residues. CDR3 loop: CASSAGTGGLTDTQYF.

The CDR3 loop reads CASSLAEDPYTEAFF. The V and J genes are TRBV5-1 and TRBJ1-1. This CDR3 is built from 15 residues. CDR1 and CDR2 from the germline V gene are SGHRS and YFSETQ. The full variable domain, in which reference TRBV5-1 and TRBJ1-1 provide the parts outside the CDR3, is KAGVTQTPRYLIKTRGQQVTLSCSPISGHRSVSWYQQTPGQGLQFLFEYFSETQRNKGNFPGRFSGRQFSNSRSEMNVSTLELGDSALYLCASSLAEDPYTEAFFGQGTRLTVV.

CDR3 sequence reads: CASSQVDGENTGELFF. The chain uses TRBV7-9 and TRBJ2-2. The germline V gene has CDR1 SEHNR and CDR2 FQNEAQ (reference sequence). The CDR3 is 16 residues long.

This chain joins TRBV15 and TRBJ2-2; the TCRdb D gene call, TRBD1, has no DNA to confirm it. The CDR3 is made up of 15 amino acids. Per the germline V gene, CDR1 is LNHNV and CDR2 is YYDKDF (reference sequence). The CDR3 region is CATSTETGNTGELFF. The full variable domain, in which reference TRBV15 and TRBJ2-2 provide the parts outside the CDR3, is DAMVIQNPRYQVTQFGKPVTLSCSQTLNHNVMYWYQQKSSQAPKLLFHYYDKDFNNEADTPDNFQSRRPNTSFCFLDIRSPGLGDTAMYLCATSTETGNTGELFFGEGSRLTVL.

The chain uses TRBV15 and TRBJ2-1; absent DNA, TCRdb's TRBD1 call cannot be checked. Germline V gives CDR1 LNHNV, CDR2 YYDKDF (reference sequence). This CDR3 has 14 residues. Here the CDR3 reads CATDGQESYNEQFF.

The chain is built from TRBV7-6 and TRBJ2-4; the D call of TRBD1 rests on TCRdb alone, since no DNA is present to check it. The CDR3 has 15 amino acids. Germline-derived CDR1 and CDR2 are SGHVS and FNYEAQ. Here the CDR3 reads CASSLGGLSKNIQYF.

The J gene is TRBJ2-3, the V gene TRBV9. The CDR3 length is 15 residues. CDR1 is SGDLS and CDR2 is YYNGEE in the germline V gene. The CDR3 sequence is CASSARSPERDTQYF. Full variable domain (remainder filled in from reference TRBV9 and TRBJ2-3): DSGVTQTPKHLITATGQRVTLRCSPRSGDLSVYWYQQSLDQGLQFLIQYYNGEERAKGNILERFSAQQFPDLHSELNLSSLELGDSALYFCASSARSPERDTQYFGPGTRLTVL.

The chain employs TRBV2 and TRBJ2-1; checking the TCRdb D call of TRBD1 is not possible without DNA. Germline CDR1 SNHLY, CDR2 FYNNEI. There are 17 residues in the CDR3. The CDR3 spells CASSLSVRGSSYNEQFF.

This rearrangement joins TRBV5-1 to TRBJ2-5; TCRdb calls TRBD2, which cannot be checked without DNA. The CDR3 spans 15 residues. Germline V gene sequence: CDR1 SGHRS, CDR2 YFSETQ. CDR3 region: CASSLPLAGEETQYF.

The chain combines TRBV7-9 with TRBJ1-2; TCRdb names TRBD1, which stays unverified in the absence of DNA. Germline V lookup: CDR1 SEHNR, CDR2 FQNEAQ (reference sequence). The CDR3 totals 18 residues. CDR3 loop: CASSYPGTGGDLTYGYTF.

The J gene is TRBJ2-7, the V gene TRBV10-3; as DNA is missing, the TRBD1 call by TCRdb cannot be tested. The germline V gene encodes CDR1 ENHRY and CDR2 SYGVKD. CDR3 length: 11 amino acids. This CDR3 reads CAIRDSQGGHF.

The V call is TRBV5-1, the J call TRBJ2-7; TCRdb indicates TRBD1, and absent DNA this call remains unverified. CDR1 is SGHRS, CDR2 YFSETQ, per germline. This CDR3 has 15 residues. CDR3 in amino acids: CASSSTGTGDYEQYF.

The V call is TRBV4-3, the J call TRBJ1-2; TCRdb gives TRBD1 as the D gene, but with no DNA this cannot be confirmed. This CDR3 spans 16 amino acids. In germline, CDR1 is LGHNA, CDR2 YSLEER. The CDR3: CASSQDRQGGSYGYTF.

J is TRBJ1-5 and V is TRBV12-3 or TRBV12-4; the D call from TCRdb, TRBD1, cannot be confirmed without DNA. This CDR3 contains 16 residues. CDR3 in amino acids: CASSPQGGSPNQPQHF.

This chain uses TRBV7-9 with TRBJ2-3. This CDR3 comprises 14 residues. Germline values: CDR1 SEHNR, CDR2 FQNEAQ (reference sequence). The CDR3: CASSFGPRTDTQYF.

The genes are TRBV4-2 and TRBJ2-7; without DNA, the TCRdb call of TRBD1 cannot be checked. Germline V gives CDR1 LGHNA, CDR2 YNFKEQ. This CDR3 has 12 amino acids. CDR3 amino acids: CASSQGPGGQYF.

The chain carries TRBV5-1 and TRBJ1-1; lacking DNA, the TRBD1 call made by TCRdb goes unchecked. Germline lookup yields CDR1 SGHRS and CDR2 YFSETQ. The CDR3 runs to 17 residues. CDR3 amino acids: CASSTYPGGVTDTEAFF.

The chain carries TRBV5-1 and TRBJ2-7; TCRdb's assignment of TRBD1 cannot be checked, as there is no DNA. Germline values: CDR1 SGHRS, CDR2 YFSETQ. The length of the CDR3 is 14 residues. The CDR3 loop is CASSRTGVNYEQYF.

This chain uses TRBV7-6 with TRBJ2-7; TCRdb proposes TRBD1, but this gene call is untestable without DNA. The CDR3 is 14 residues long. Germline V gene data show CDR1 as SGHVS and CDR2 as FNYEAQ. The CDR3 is CASSARDRGSEQYF.

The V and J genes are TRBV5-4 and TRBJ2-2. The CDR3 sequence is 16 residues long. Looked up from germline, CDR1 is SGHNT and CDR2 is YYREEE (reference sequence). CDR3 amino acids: CASSFAVGMNTGELFF.

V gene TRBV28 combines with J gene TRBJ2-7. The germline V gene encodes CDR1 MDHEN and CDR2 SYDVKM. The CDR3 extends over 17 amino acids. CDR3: CASRFTTLTGGFYEQYF.

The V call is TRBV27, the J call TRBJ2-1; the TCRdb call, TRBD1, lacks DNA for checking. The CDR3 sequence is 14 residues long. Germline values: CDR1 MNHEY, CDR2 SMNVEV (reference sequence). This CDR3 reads CASTGWGPYNEQFF.

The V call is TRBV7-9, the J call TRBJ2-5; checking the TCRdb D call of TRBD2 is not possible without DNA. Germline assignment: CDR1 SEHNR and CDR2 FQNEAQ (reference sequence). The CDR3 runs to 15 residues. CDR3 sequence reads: CASSSFEGVQETQYF.

The CDR3 here is CSARMTGDTEAFF. The gene calls are TRBV20-1 and TRBJ1-1; TCRdb's assignment of TRBD1 cannot be checked, as there is no DNA. Germline V gives CDR1 DFQATT, CDR2 SNEGSKA (reference sequence). The CDR3 consists of 13 residues.

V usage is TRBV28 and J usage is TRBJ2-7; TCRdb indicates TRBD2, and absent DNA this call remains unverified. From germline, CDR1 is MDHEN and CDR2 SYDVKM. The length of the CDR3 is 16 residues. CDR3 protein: CASKRVPSGSSYEQYF.

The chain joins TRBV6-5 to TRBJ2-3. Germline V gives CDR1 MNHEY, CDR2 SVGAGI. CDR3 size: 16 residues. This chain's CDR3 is CASSYSSRDSTDTQYF.

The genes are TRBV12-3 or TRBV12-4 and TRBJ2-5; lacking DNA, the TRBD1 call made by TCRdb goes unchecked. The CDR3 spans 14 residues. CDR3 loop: CASSEDRGLETQYF.

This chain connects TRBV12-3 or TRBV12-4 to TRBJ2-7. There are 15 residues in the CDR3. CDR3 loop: CASSFSTSGSYEQYF.

The CDR3 loop reads CATSRDLRQGNTEAFF. This chain connects TRBV15 to TRBJ1-1. From germline, CDR1 is LNHNV and CDR2 YYDKDF (reference sequence). The CDR3 covers 16 residues.

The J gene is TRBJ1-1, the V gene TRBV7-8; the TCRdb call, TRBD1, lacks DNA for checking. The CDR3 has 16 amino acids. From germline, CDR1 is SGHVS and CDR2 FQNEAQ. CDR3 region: CASSLPRDRGDTEAFF.

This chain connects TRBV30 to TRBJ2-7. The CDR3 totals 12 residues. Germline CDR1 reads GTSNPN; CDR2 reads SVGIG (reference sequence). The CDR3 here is CAWADNSYEQYF.